The clone carrying this T cell receptor beta chain was recorded many times. Antigen unknown. Quantitative barcoded 5'-RACE was used to prepare TCR beta libraries. TCRdb called the 5' RACE reads again in MiXCR, with one record for every CDR3 protein. Seen here are under 300,000 distinct CDR3 sequences, around 7.8% observed once, and the top ten hold 6.8%. The J segment lost 0 bases and the V segment lost 3 bases, leaving 4 bases of the junction unmatched. CDR1 SGHRS and CDR2 YFSETQ come from the germline V gene. The CDR3 has 15 amino acids. This specimen comes from a study of CD8 T cells in ankylosing spondylitis. Notes on the study in general: Prior work had noted some motif variants in reactive arthritis blood and synovial fluid. It appeared that ankylosing spondylitis blood was characterized by a TCR beta motif of fewer than 10 highly homologous variants. Peripheral blood samples showed relatively rare disease-linked clones, and these clones were CD8+.

This sequence joins TRBV5-1 and TRBJ2-3, with 7 bases that match TRBD2. Sample: blood, either unsorted or a sorted T cell fraction (not recorded which). The receptor was derived from a male donor with ankylosing spondylitis or in good health (not recorded which). CDR3 sequence: CASSYPAGSTDTQYF. CDR3 nucleotides: TGCGCCAGCAGCTATCCAGCGGGGAGCACAGATACGCAGTATTTT.